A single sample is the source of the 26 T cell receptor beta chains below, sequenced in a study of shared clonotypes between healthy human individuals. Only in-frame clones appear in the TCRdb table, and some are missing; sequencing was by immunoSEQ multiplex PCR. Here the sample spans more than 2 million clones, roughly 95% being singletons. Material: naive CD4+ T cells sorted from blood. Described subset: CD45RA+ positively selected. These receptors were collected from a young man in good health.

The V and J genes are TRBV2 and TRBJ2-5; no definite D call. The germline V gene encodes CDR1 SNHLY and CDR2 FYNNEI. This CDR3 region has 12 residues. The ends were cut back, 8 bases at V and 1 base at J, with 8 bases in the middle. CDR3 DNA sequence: TGTGCCAGCTCCCGGGTCCAAGAGACCCAGTACTTC. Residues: CASSRVQETQYF. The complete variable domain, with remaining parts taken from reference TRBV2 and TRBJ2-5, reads EPEVTQTPSHQVTQMGQEVILRCVPISNHLYFYWYRQILGQKVEFLVSFYNNEISEKSEIFDDQFSVERPDGSNFTLKIRSTKLEDSAMYFCASSRVQETQYFGPGTRLLVL.

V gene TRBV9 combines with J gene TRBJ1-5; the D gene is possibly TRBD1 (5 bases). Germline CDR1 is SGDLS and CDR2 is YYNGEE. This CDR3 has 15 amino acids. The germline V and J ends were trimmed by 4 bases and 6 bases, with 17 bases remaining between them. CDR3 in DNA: TGTGCCAGCAGCCCCCTTTCGGGGGTTGGTCAGCCCCAGCATTTT. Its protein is CASSPLSGVGQPQHF.

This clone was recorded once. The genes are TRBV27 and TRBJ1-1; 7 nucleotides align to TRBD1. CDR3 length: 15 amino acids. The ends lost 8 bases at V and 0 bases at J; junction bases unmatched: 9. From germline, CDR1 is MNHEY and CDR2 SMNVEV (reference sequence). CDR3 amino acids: CASGRDRSMNTEAFF. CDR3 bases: TGTGCCAGCGGCCGGGACAGATCAATGAACACTGAAGCTTTCTTT.

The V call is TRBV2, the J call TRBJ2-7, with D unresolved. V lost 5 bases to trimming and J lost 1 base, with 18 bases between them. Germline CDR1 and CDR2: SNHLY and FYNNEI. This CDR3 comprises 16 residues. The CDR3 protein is CASSRARAAESYEQYF. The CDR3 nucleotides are TGTGCCAGCAGTAGGGCCCGGGCCGCCGAGTCCTACGAGCAGTACTTC.

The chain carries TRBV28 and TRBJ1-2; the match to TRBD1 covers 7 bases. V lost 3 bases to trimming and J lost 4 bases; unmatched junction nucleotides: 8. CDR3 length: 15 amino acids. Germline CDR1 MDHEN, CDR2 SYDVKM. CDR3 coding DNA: TGTGCCAGCAGTTTCCCGACAGGGCTCTCCTATGGCTACACCTTC. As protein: CASSFPTGLSYGYTF.

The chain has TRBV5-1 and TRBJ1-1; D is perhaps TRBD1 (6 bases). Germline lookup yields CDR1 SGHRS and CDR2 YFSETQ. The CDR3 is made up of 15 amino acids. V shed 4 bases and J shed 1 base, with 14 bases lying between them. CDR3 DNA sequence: TGCGCCAGCAGCGGGGCACAGGGTCAGAACACTGAAGCTTTCTTT. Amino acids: CASSGAQGQNTEAFF.

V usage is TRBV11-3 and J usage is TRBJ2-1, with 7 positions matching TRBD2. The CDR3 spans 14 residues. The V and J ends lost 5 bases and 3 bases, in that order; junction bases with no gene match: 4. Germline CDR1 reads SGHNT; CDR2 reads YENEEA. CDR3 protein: CASSPRGDYNEQFF. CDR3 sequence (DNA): TGTGCCAGCAGCCCCCGGGGGGACTACAATGAGCAGTTCTTC.

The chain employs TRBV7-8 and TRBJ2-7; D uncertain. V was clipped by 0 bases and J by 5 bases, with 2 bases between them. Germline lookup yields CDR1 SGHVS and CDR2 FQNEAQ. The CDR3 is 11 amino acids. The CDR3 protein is CASSLANEQYF. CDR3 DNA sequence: TGTGCCAGCAGCTTAGCAAACGAGCAGTACTTC.

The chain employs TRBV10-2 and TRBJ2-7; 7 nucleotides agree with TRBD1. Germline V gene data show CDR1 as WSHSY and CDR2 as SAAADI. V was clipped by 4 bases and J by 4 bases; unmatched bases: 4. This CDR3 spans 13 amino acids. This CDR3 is CASSGDRVYEQYF. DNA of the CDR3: TGCGCCAGCAGTGGCGACAGGGTTTACGAGCAGTACTTC.

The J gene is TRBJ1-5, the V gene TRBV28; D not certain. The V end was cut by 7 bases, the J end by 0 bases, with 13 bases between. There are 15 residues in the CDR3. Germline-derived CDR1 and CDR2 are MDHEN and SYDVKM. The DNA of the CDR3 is TGTGCCAGCAATACACAAACTCTTAGCAATCAGCCCCAGCATTTT. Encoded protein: CASNTQTLSNQPQHF.

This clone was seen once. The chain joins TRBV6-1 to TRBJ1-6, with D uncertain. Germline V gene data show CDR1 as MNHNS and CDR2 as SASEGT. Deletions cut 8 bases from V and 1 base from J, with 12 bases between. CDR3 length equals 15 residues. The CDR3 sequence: CASLRGESYNSPLHF. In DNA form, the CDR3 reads TGTGCCAGCCTCCGCGGGGAGTCCTATAATTCACCCCTCCACTTT.

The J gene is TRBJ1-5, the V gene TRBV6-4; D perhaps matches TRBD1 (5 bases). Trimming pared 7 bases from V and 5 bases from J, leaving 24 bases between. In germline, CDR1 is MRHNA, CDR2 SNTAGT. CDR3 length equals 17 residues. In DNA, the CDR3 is TGTGCCAGCATTAAGGAGACCCCCAAACAGGAGCATCAGCCCCAGCATTTT. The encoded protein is CASIKETPKQEHQPQHF.

The CDR3 loop reads CASSDLAGAAGENIQYF. CDR3 bases: TGTGCCAGCAGTGATCTAGCGGGGGCCGCCGGAGAAAACATTCAGTACTTC. The chain employs TRBV6-1 and TRBJ2-4; TRBD2 matches 10 bases. Germline values: CDR1 MNHNS, CDR2 SASEGT. There are 17 residues in the CDR3. Trimming cost V 3 bases and J 5 bases; bases outside gene matches: 10.

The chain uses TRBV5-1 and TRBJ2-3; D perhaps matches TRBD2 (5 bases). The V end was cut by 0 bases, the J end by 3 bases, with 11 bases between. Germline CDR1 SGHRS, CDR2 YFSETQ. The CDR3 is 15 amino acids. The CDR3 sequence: CASSLGGRITDTQYF. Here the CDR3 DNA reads TGCGCCAGCAGCTTGGGAGGGAGAATTACAGATACGCAGTATTTT.

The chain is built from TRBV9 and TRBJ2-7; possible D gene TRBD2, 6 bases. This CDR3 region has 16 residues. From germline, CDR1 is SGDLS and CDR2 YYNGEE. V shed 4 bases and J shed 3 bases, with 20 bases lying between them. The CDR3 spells CASSPRTNFYLYEQYF. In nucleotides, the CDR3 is TGTGCCAGCAGCCCGCGGACTAATTTCTATCTCTACGAGCAGTACTTC.

The CDR3 reads CASSPGVLTGSYEQYF. Here the CDR3 DNA reads TGTGCCAGCAGTCCAGGGGTATTGACAGGTTCCTACGAGCAGTACTTC. The V and J genes are TRBV28 and TRBJ2-7; D may be TRBD1 (6 bases). Germline V gene sequence: CDR1 MDHEN, CDR2 SYDVKM. The length of the CDR3 is 16 residues. V was trimmed by 5 bases and J by 1 base, leaving 18 bases between them.

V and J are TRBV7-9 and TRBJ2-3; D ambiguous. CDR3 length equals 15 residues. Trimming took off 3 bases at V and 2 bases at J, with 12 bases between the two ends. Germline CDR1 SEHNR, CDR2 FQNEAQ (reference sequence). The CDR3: CASSFDNIYTDTQYF. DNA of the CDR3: TGTGCCAGCAGCTTCGACAACATCTACACAGATACGCAGTATTTT.

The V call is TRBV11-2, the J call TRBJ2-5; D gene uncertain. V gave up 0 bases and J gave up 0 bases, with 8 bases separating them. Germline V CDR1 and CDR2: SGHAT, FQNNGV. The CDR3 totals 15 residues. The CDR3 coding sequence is TGTGCCAGCAGCTTAGAAGGACGTAACCAAGAGACCCAGTACTTC. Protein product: CASSLEGRNQETQYF.

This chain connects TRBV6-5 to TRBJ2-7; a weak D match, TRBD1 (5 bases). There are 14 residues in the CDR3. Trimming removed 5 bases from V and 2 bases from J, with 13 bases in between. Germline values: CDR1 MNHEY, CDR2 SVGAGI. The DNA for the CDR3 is TGTGCCAGCAGTAGGGGCCCCAAAGCCTACGAGCAGTACTTC. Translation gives CASSRGPKAYEQYF.

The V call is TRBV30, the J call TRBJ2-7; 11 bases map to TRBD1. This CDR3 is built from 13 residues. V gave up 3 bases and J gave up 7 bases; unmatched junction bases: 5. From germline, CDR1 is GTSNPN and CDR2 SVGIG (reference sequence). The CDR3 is CAWRGQGAREQYF. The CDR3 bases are TGTGCCTGGAGAGGACAGGGGGCGAGGGAGCAGTACTTC.

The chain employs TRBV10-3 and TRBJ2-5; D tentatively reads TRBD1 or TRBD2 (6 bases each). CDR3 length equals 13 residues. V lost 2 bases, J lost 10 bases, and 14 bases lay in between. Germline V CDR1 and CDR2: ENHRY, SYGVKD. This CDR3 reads CAISERPEGGQYF. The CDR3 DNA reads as TGTGCCATCAGTGAGCGTCCTGAGGGGGGCCAGTACTTC.

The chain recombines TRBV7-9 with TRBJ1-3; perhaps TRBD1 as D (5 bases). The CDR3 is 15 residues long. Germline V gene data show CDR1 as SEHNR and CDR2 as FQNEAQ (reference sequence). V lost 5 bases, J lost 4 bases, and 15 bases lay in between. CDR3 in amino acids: CASSRREASGNTIYF. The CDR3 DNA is TGTGCCAGCAGCCGCAGGGAGGCAAGCGGAAACACCATATATTTT.

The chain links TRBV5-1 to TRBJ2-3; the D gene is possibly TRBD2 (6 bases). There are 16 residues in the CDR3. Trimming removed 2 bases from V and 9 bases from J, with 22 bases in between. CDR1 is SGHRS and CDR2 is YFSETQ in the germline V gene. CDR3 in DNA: TGCGCCAGCAGCTTTGGGACTCAGGGAGGAGTAGAAACGCAGTATTTT. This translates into CASSFGTQGGVETQYF.

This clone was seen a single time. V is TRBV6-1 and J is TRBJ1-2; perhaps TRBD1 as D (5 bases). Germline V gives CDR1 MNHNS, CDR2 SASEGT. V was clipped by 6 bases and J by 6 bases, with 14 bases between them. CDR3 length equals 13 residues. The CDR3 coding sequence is TGTGCCAGCAGAGGCCCCGGGGGGAATGGCTACACCTTC. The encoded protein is CASRGPGGNGYTF.

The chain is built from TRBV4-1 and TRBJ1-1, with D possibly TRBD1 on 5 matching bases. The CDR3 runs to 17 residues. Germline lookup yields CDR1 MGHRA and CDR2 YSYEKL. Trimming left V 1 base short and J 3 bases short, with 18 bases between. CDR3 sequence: CASSQVPAGRGDTEAFF. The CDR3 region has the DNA TGCGCCAGCAGCCAAGTTCCGGCGGGAAGAGGGGACACTGAAGCTTTCTTT.

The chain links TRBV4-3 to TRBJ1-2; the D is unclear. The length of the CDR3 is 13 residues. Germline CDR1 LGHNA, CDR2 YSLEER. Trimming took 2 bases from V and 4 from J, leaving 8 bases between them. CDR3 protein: CASSQSWSYGYTF. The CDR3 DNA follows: TGCGCCAGCAGCCAATCGTGGAGCTATGGCTACACCTTC.